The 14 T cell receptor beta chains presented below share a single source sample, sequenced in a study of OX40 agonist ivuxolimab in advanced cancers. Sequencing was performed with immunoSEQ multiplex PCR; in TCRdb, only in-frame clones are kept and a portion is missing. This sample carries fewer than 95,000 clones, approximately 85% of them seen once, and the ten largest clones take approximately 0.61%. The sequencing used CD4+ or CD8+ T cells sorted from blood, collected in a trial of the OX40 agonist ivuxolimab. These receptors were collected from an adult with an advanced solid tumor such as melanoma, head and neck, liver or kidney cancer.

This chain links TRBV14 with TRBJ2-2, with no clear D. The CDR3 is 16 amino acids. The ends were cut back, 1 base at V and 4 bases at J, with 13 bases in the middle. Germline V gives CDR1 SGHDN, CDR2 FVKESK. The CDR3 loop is CASSQAVTFVTGELFF. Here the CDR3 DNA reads TGTGCCAGCAGCCAAGCAGTCACATTTGTCACCGGGGAGCTGTTTTTT.

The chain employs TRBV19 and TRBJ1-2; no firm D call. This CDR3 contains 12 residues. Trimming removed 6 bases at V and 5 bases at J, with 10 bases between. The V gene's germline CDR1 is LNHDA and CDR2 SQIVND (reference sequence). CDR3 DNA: TGTGCCAGTAGAGACGGGAGATATGGCTACACCTTC. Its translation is CASRDGRYGYTF. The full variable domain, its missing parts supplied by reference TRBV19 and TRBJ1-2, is DGGITQSPKYLFRKEGQNVTLSCEQNLNHDAMYWYRQDPGQGLRLIYYSQIVNDFQKGDIAEGYSVSREKKESFPLTVTSAQKNPTAFYLCASRDGRYGYTFGSGTRLTVV.

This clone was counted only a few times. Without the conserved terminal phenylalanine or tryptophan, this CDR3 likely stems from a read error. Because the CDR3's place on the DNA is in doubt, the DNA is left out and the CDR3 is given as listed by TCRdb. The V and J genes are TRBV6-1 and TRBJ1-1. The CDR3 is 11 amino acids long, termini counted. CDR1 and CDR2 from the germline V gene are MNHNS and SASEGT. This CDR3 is CASSEVISPVV.

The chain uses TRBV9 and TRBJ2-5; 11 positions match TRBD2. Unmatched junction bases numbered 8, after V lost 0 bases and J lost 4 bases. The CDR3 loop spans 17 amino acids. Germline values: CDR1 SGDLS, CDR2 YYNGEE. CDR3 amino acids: CASSVAPLAGGLETQYF. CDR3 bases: TGTGCCAGCAGCGTAGCCCCCCTAGCGGGGGGTCTAGAGACCCAGTACTTC. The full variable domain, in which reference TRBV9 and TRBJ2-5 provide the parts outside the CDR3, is DSGVTQTPKHLITATGQRVTLRCSPRSGDLSVYWYQQSLDQGLQFLIQYYNGEERAKGNILERFSAQQFPDLHSELNLSSLELGDSALYFCASSVAPLAGGLETQYFGPGTRLLVL.

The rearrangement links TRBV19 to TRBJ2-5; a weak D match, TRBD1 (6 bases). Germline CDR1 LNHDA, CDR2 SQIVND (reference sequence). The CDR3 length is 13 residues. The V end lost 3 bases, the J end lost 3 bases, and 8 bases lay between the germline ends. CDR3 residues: CASSINREETQYF. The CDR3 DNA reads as TGTGCCAGTAGTATTAACAGGGAAGAGACCCAGTACTTC.

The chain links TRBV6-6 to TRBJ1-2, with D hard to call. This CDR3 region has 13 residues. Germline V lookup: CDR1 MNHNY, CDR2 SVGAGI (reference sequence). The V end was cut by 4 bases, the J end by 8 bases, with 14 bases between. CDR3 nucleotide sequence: TGTGCCAGCAGTTCCTCCTCAGCGGGCGGCTACACCTTC. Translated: CASSSSSAGGYTF.

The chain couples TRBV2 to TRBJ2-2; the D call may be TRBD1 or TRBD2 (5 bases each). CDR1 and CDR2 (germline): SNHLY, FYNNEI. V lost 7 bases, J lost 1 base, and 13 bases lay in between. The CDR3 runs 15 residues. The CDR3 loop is CASNRDGGNTGELFF. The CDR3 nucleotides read TGTGCCAGCAATCGGGATGGGGGGAACACCGGGGAGCTGTTTTTT.

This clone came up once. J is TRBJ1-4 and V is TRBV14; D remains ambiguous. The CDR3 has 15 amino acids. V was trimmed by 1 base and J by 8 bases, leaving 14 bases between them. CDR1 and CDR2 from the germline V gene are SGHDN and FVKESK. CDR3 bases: TGTGCCAGCAGCCAAGGGACCCTCCGGAGAGAAAAACTGTTTTTT. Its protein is CASSQGTLRREKLFF.

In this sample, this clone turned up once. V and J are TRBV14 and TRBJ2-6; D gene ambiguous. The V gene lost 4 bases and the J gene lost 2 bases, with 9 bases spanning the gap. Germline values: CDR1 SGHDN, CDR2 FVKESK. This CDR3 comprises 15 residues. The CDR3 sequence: CASSPFRAGANVLTF. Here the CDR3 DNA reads TGTGCCAGCAGCCCCTTTAGGGCTGGGGCCAACGTCCTGACTTTC.

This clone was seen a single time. The CDR3: CASRRVSLAGGETQYF. CDR3 coding DNA: TGTGCCAGCAGAAGAGTCTCTCTAGCGGGGGGAGAGACCCAGTACTTC. The V gene is TRBV7-8, the J gene TRBJ2-5; TRBD2 agrees at 11 bases. Germline trimming cut 6 bases from V and 4 bases from J; bases unmatched to any gene: 10. The CDR3 is made up of 16 amino acids. The germline V gene encodes CDR1 SGHVS and CDR2 FQNEAQ.

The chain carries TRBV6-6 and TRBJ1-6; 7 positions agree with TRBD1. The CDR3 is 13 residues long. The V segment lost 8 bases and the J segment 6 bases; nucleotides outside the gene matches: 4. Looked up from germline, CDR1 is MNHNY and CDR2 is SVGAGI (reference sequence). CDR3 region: CASEGAGNSPLHF. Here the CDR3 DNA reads TGTGCCAGCGAGGGGGCTGGTAATTCACCCCTCCACTTT.

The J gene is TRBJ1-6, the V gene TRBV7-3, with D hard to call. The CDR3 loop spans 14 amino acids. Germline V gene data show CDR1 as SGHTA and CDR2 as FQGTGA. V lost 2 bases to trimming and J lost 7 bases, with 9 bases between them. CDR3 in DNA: TGTGCCAGCAGCTTAGGTTTTGGCAATTCACCCCTCCACTTT. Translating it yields CASSLGFGNSPLHF.

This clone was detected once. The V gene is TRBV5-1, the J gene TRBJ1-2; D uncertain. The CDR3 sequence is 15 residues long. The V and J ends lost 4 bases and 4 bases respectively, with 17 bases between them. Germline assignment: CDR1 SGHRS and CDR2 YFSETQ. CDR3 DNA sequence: TGCGCCAGCAGCGCCTCAGTAAGCAGCCCCTATGGCTACACCTTC. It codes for CASSASVSSPYGYTF.

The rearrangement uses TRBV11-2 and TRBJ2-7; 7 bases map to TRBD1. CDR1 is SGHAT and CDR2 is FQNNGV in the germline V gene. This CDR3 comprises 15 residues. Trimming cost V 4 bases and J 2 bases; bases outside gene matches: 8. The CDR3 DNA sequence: TGTGCCAGCAGCTCTATAGGGGGACAGACCTACGAGCAGTACTTC. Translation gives CASSSIGGQTYEQYF.